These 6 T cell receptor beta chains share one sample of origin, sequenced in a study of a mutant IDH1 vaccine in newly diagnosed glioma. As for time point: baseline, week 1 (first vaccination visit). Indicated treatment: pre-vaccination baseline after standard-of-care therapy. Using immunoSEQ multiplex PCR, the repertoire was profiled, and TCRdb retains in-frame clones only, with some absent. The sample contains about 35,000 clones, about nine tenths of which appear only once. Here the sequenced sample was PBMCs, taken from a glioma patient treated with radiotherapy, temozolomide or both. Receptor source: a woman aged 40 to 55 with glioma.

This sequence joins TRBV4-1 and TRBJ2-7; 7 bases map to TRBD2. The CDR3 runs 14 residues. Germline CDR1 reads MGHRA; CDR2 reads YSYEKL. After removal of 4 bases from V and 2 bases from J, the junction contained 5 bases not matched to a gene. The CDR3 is CASSLAGEPYEQYF. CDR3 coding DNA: TGCGCCAGCAGCCTTGCGGGAGAGCCCTACGAGCAGTACTTC.

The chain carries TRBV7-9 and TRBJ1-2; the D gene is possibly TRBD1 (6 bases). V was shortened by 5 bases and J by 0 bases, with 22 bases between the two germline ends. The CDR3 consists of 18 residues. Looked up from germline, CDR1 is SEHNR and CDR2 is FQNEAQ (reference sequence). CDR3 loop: CASSRPRRGGSANYGYTF. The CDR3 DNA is TGTGCCAGCAGCCGTCCACGGAGGGGGGGCTCAGCTAACTATGGCTACACCTTC. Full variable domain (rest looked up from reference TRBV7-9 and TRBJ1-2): DTGVSQNPRHKITKRGQNVTFRCDPISEHNRLYWYRQTLGQGPEFLTYFQNEAQLEKSRLLSDRFSAERPKGSFSTLEIQRTEQGDSAMYLCASSRPRRGGSANYGYTFGSGTRLTVV.

CDR3 protein: CASSWAGTDTQYF. CDR3 in DNA: TGTGCCAGCAGCTGGGCGGGGACAGATACGCAGTATTTT. The V call is TRBV5-4, the J call TRBJ2-3; D perhaps matches TRBD2 (6 bases). Germline CDR1 is SGHNT and CDR2 is YYREEE (reference sequence). Trimming stripped 3 bases from V and 3 bases from J, with 8 bases between. CDR3 length equals 13 residues.

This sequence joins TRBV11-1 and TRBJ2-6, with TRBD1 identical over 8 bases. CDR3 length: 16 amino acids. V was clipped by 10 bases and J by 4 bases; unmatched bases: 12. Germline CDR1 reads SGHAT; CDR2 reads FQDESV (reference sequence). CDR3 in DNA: TGTGCCACCTCCAGGCAGGGGGCGGAGGGGGCCAACGTCCTGACTTTC. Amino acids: CATSRQGAEGANVLTF.

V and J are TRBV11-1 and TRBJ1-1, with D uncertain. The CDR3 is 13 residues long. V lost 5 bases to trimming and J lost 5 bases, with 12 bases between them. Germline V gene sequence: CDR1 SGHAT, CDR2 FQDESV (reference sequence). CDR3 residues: CASSARGNTEAFF. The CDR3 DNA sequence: TGTGCCAGCAGCGCACGGGGTAATACTGAAGCTTTCTTT.

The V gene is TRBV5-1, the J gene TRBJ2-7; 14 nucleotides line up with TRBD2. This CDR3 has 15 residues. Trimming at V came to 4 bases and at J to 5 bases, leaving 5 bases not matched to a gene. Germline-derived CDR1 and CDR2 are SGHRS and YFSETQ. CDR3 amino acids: CASSKTSGGANEQYF. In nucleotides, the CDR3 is TGCGCCAGCAGCAAGACTAGCGGGGGGGCAAACGAGCAGTACTTC.